These 14 T cell receptor beta chains came from one sample sequenced in a study of blood T cell repertoires in COVID-19. Only in-frame clones appear in the TCRdb table, and some are missing; sequencing was by immunoSEQ multiplex PCR. This sample has 110,000 to 150,000 clones; roughly nine tenths occur once, and the top ten carry just over 3%. The sequenced sample was peripheral blood. The receptors come from a woman aged 55-70 years with active COVID-19.

This clone came up once. As DNA, the CDR3 is TGTGCCAGCAGTCTCGACAGGGACTATGGCTACACCTTC. Its protein is CASSLDRDYGYTF. V gene TRBV7-9 combines with J gene TRBJ1-2; 7 bases fit TRBD1. Germline V gene sequence: CDR1 SEHNR, CDR2 FQNEAQ (reference sequence). The CDR3 is 13 residues long. V dropped 6 bases and J dropped 3; count of bases not matched to a gene: 4. Full variable domain (missing parts from reference TRBV7-9 and TRBJ1-2): DTGVSQNPRHKITKRGQNVTFRCDPISEHNRLYWYRQTLGQGPEFLTYFQNEAQLEKSRLLSDRFSAERPKGSFSTLEIQRTEQGDSAMYLCASSLDRDYGYTFGSGTRLTVV.

The V gene is TRBV27, the J gene TRBJ2-7; 7 bases are a match to TRBD1. The CDR3 consists of 13 residues. V shed 3 bases, J shed 1 base, and the junction held 0 bases outside the gene matches. CDR1 is MNHEY and CDR2 is SMNVEV in the germline V gene (reference sequence). As DNA, the CDR3 is TGTGCCAGCAGTTTCAGGGGGTCCTACGAGCAGTACTTC. Translated: CASSFRGSYEQYF.

The rearrangement uses TRBV20-1 and TRBJ2-7; a weak D match, TRBD1 (5 bases). This CDR3 spans 15 amino acids. The germline gives CDR1 DFQATT, CDR2 SNEGSKA (reference sequence). V dropped 3 bases and J dropped 0 bases, with 15 bases sitting between them. CDR3 coding DNA: TGCAGTGCTAGTTATTTACAGGATTTCTCCTACGAGCAGTACTTC. Its translation: CSASYLQDFSYEQYF.

This clone has just a few counts. This chain uses TRBV7-2 with TRBJ2-1, with 13 bases lining up with TRBD2. Germline V gives CDR1 SGHTA, CDR2 FQGNSA. J gave up 10 bases and V 5 bases, and 5 bases lay outside the gene matches. The CDR3 is 14 amino acids. This CDR3 is CASSPRTSGGEQFF. CDR3 coding DNA: TGTGCCAGCAGCCCCCGGACTAGCGGGGGAGAGCAGTTCTTC.

The chain joins TRBV7-2 to TRBJ1-1, with 8 nucleotides matching TRBD1. From germline, CDR1 is SGHTA and CDR2 FQGNSA. This CDR3 is built from 13 residues. With 10 bases clipped from V and 4 bases from J, the junction kept 8 bases outside the gene matches. The CDR3 DNA sequence: TGTGCCACCCGGACAGGGAGGGCCACTGAAGCTTTCTTT. This encodes CATRTGRATEAFF.

The genes are TRBV27 and TRBJ2-1; 11 nucleotides agree with TRBD2. CDR1 is MNHEY and CDR2 is SMNVEV in the germline V gene (reference sequence). J gave up 1 base and V 5 bases, and 7 bases lay outside the gene matches. The CDR3 spans 17 residues. CDR3 bases: TGTGCCAGCAGTCCAAGGACTAGCGGGCGTTCCTACAATGAGCAGTTCTTC. Amino acid sequence: CASSPRTSGRSYNEQFF.

The rearrangement joins TRBV7-2 to TRBJ2-7; 10 bases are shared with TRBD2. The CDR3 totals 14 residues. Germline CDR1 is SGHTA and CDR2 is FQGNSA. Germline trimming cut 3 bases from V and 7 bases from J; bases unmatched to any gene: 6. CDR3 region: CASSFQREGGEQYF. The CDR3 nucleotides are TGTGCCAGCAGCTTTCAGCGGGAGGGAGGTGAGCAGTACTTC.

The V and J genes are TRBV10-2 and TRBJ1-5; the D gene is possibly TRBD1 (6 bases). This CDR3 has 17 residues. Germline V gives CDR1 WSHSY, CDR2 SAAADI. V gave up 4 bases and J gave up 6 bases, with 22 bases separating them. The DNA for the CDR3 is TGCGCCAGCAGTGGGGGTATGGAAAGGGGGTTGAGTCAGCCCCAGCATTTT. It codes for CASSGGMERGLSQPQHF.

The rearrangement links TRBV12-3 or TRBV12-4 to TRBJ2-5; no reliable D call. This CDR3 comprises 12 residues. V was clipped by 2 bases and J by 5 bases, with 6 bases between them. The CDR3 reads CASSLFEETQYF. In DNA, the CDR3 is TGTGCCAGCAGTTTATTCGAGGAGACCCAGTACTTC.

This clone has only one observation. The rearrangement joins TRBV30 to TRBJ1-4; D not resolved. Germline CDR1 reads GTSNPN; CDR2 reads SVGIG (reference sequence). The CDR3 consists of 13 residues. V shed 2 bases and J shed 8 bases, with 12 bases lying between them. The CDR3 loop is CAWSRGNGEKLFF. The CDR3 bases are TGTGCCTGGAGTCGAGGGAATGGCGAAAAACTGTTTTTT.

This sequence joins TRBV29-1 and TRBJ2-1; 7 bases are shared with TRBD1. V gave up 4 bases and J gave up 5 bases; unmatched junction bases: 5. The length of the CDR3 is 13 residues. CDR1 SQVTM and CDR2 ANQGSEA come from the germline V gene. This chain's CDR3 is CSVAHRGHNEQFF. The DNA of the CDR3 is TGCAGCGTTGCCCACAGGGGCCACAATGAGCAGTTCTTC.

This clone occurred once. The rearrangement uses TRBV29-1 and TRBJ2-1; 13 bases are a match to TRBD2. With 8 bases clipped from V and 7 bases from J, the junction kept 8 bases outside the gene matches. CDR1 and CDR2 (germline): SQVTM, ANQGSEA. The CDR3 covers 14 residues. CDR3: CSPLGLAGKNEQFF. The CDR3 nucleotides are TGCAGCCCGTTGGGACTAGCGGGAAAGAATGAGCAGTTCTTC.

V gene TRBV27 combines with J gene TRBJ1-6; D may be TRBD1 (6 bases). Between the trimmed V and J ends, which lost 7 bases and 4 bases, there was a span of 14 bases. This CDR3 is built from 15 residues. Germline CDR1 MNHEY, CDR2 SMNVEV (reference sequence). CDR3 nucleotide sequence: TGTGCCAGCACTCGGGGGGGGGCATATAATTCACCCCTCCACTTT. This codes for CASTRGGAYNSPLHF.

V is TRBV5-6 and J is TRBJ1-2, with D hard to call. Per germline, CDR1 SGHDT and CDR2 YYEEEE. Trimming took 2 bases from V and 4 from J, leaving 6 bases between them. CDR3 length: 12 amino acids. This CDR3 reads CASSLTSYGYTF. As DNA, the CDR3 is TGTGCCAGCAGCTTAACGAGCTATGGCTACACCTTC.